This entry concerns a single T cell receptor beta chain. What it recognizes is unknown. This sample stems from a study of T cells in narcolepsy. Looking at the study overall: Donors had narcolepsy type 1 or type 2, or were healthy controls.

Study-level findings and limits: No autoreactive T cell clone sequences appeared in some memory CD4+ repertoires. Autoreactive HCRT-specific and TRIB2-specific clonotypes were marked in same-patient CSF-versus-blood CD4+ comparisons. Blood of same and different patients, but not healthy controls, reportedly held recurring autoreactive clonotypes.

Assay: immunoSEQ multiplex PCR; the TCRdb copy retains only in-frame clones and omits some. The repertoire holds roughly 30,000 clones, with approximately 79% as singletons. V gave up 2 bases and J gave up 4 bases, with 15 bases separating them. The V gene's germline CDR1 is SGHDT and CDR2 YYEEEE. The CDR3 length is 15 residues. This TCR was sampled from a human donor in good health. The V gene is TRBV5-6, the J gene TRBJ2-5; D may be TRBD1 or TRBD2 (5 bases each). The source material was memory (CD45RA-) CD4+ T cells from blood. CDR3 protein: CASSFRALGGETQYF. CDR3 DNA sequence: TGTGCCAGCAGCTTTAGGGCTCTTGGGGGAGAGACCCAGTACTTC.